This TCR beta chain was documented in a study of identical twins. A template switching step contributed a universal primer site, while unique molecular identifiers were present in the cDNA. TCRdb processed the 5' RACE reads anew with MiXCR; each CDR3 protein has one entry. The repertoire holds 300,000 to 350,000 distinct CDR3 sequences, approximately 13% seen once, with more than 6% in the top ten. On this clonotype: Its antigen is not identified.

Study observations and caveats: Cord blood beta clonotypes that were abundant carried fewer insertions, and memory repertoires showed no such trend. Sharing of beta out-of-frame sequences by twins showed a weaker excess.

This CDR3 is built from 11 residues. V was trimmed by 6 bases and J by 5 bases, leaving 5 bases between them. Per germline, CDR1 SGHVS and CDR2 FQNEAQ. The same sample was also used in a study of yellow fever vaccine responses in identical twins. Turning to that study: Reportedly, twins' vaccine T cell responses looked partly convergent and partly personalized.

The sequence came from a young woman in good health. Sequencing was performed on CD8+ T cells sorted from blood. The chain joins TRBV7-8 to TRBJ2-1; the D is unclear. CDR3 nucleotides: TGTGCCAGCAGACAAAACAATGAGCAGTTCTTC. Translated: CASRQNNEQFF.